This paragraph reports one T cell receptor beta chain. The table came from immunoSEQ multiplex PCR; TCRdb's copy has only in-frame clones and leaves some out. The sample carries roughly 100,000 clones, roughly 81% recorded once. The data originate from a study of glioma-infiltrating T cells after dendritic cell vaccination. Selection required adequate fresh-frozen tumor tissue plus more than two years' survival data. Germline CDR1 reads KGHSH; CDR2 reads LQKENI. This CDR3 has 14 residues. The clonotype was recovered from a human donor with glioblastoma. The sample consisted of blood, taken before dendritic cell vaccination. The chain is built from TRBV18 and TRBJ2-5, with 7 bases identical to TRBD1. The J call is uncertain, as TRBJ2-7 better fits the DNA end. The CDR3: CASSLGTELYEQYF. The CDR3 nucleotides read TGTGCCAGCTCACTTGGGACAGAACTCTACGAGCAGTACTTC.